The next 15 T cell receptor beta chains were all read from a single sample in a study of monozygotic twins with inflammatory bowel disease. Reanalyzing the 5' RACE reads, TCRdb keeps one entry per CDR3 protein, without DNA. The sample totals 400,000 or so distinct CDR3 sequences; its top ten clones hold roughly 2.2%. The material sequenced was blood. These receptors all stem from a human donor with ulcerative colitis or Crohn's disease, or a healthy co-twin of an affected twin (not recorded which).

V gene TRBV5-1 combines with J gene TRBJ2-2; there is no DNA to check the TCRdb D call of TRBD2. The CDR3 consists of 17 residues. Germline lookup yields CDR1 SGHRS and CDR2 YFSETQ. The CDR3 reads CASSLASSGSNTGELFF. Supplemented by reference TRBV5-1 and TRBJ2-2, the full variable domain reads KAGVTQTPRYLIKTRGQQVTLSCSPISGHRSVSWYQQTPGQGLQFLFEYFSETQRNKGNFPGRFSGRQFSNSRSEMNVSTLELGDSALYLCASSLASSGSNTGELFFGEGSRLTVL.

V is TRBV18 and J is TRBJ2-7. The CDR3 contains 14 residues. The germline V gene has CDR1 KGHSH and CDR2 LQKENI. The CDR3: CASSPRGVDYEQYF.

The chain has TRBV6-5 and TRBJ2-3. CDR1 is MNHEY, CDR2 SVGAGI, per germline. The CDR3 runs to 14 residues. The CDR3 sequence is CASSYNSRTDTQYF.

This chain joins TRBV7-9 and TRBJ1-1. The germline V gene has CDR1 SEHNR and CDR2 FQNEAQ (reference sequence). The CDR3 contains 14 residues. CDR3 sequence reads: CASSRGLENTEAFF.

The chain recombines TRBV29-1 with TRBJ1-5. There are 13 residues in the CDR3. CDR1 SQVTM and CDR2 ANQGSEA come from the germline V gene. CDR3: CSVESDSNQPQHF.

V is TRBV7-3 and J is TRBJ2-3; there is no DNA to check the TCRdb D call of TRBD2. Germline V gene data show CDR1 as SGHTA and CDR2 as FQGTGA. This CDR3 spans 14 amino acids. The CDR3 sequence is CASSQQPGGDTQYF.

The chain uses TRBV5-5 and TRBJ2-1. Germline loops: CDR1 SGHKS, CDR2 YYEKEE (reference sequence). The CDR3 is made up of 13 amino acids. CDR3 region: CASSPNGLNEQFF.

This sequence joins TRBV7-2 and TRBJ2-2; TCRdb reports TRBD2, a call that lacks DNA to check it against. Germline CDR1 reads SGHTA; CDR2 reads FQGNSA. The CDR3 spans 18 residues. This CDR3 reads CASSLALGLGSGTGELFF.

J is TRBJ2-7 and V is TRBV30; the TCRdb call, TRBD1, lacks DNA for checking. Germline V gene lookup returns CDR1 GTSNPN and CDR2 SVGIG (reference sequence). The CDR3 is 12 residues long. The CDR3 here is CAYVGVSYEQYF. Together with reference TRBV30 and TRBJ2-7, the CDR3 gives the full variable domain: SQTIHQWPATLVQPVGSPLSLECTVEGTSNPNLYWYRQAAGRGLQLLFYSVGIGQISSEVPQNLSASRPQDRQFILSSKKLLLSDSGFYLCAYVGVSYEQYFGPGTRLTVT.

The J gene is TRBJ1-1, the V gene TRBV6-5. The CDR3 extends over 15 amino acids. Germline CDR1 MNHEY, CDR2 SVGAGI. The chain's CDR3 is CASSYSKPGLIRAFF.

The CDR3 sequence: CASSVALSTGELFF. The gene calls are TRBV9 and TRBJ2-2. CDR3 size: 14 residues. Germline V lookup: CDR1 SGDLS, CDR2 YYNGEE.

CDR3 loop: CASYTSGGFNEQFF. The rearrangement links TRBV12-3 or TRBV12-4 to TRBJ2-1; TCRdb selects TRBD2, and the lack of DNA leaves this call unchecked. This CDR3 comprises 14 residues.

The chain is built from TRBV28 and TRBJ1-1. The CDR3 has 13 amino acids. Germline V gene lookup returns CDR1 MDHEN and CDR2 SYDVKM. CDR3 amino acids: CASSPRVRGEAFF.

This CDR3 reads CASSLGAQRATDTQYF. This rearrangement joins TRBV7-2 to TRBJ2-3; TCRdb returns TRBD1, unconfirmable since there is no DNA. The CDR3 consists of 16 residues. Germline CDR1 and CDR2: SGHTA and FQGNSA. Variable domain in full (rest from reference TRBV7-2 and TRBJ2-3): GAGVSQSPSNKVTEKGKDVELRCDPISGHTALYWYRQSLGQGLEFLIYFQGNSAPDKSGLPSDRFSAERTGGSVSTLTIQRTQQEDSAVYLCASSLGAQRATDTQYFGPGTRLTVL.

This rearrangement joins TRBV5-1 to TRBJ2-6. CDR3 length equals 14 residues. CDR1 is SGHRS and CDR2 is YFSETQ in the germline V gene. CDR3 protein: CASSGTSGANVLTF.